The clone carrying this T cell receptor (beta chain) was counted a few times. Antigen specificity is unknown. These data are taken from a study of T cell repertoires in cytomegalovirus infection. Study details: From public TCR beta signatures came an indication of both CMV infection and matching HLA type. General study results and limits: In two of eight donors, the top clonotype was HLA-C-restricted CMV-specific. Identification of carriers of CMV plus the relevant HLA was performed using cumulative public TCR beta family frequency.

V gave up 2 bases and J gave up 9 bases, with 7 bases separating them. This CDR3 contains 11 residues. Per germline, CDR1 ENHRY and CDR2 SYGVKD. One entry per CDR3 protein, called by TCRdb with MiXCR from the reads. The repertoire includes 85,000 to 130,000 distinct CDR3 sequences, under 25% of them detected once, and around 40% sits in the top ten. Sequencing was carried out using CD8+ T cells from PBMCs. The receptor was derived from a human donor in good health (CMV status not recorded). Some clones in this sample may be carry-over from other donors' samples. This sequence joins TRBV10-3 and TRBJ1-2; no reliable D call. The CDR3, as DNA: TGTGCCATCAGTGAGGAGACGCGCTACACCTTC. Protein sequence: CAISEETRYTF.